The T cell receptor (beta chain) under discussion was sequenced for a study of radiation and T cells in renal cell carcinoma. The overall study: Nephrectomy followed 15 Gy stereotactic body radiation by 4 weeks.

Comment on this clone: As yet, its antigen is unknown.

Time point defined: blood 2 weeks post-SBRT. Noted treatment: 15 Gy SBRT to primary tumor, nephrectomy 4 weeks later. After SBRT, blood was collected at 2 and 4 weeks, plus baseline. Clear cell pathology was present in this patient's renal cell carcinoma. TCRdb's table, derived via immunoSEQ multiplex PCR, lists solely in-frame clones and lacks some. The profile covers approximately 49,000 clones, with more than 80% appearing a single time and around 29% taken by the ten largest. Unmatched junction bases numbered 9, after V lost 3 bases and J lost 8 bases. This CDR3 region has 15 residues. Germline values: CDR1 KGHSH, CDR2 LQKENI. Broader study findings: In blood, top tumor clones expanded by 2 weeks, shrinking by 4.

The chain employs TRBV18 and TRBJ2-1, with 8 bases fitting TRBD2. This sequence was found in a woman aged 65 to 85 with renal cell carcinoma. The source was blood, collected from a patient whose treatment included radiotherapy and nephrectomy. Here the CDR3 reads CASSPPRGGGDEQFF. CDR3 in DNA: TGTGCCAGCTCACCCCCACGGGGGGGCGGGGATGAGCAGTTCTTC. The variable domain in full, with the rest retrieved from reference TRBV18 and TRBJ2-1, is NAGVMQNPRHLVRRRGQEARLRCSPMKGHSHVYWYRQLPEEGLKFMVYLQKENIIDESGMPKERFSAEFPKEGPSILRIQQVVRGDSAAYFCASSPPRGGGDEQFFGPGTRLTVL.